The clone carrying this T cell receptor beta chain was detected many times. Its antigen is as yet unknown. Genomic DNA was subjected to two-round multiplex PCR for amplification of TCR beta CDR3. With primers specific to each TRBV and TRBJ gene, the first-round PCR was performed. TCRdb processed the multiplex PCR reads anew with MiXCR; each CDR3 protein has one entry. The data show roughly 26,000 distinct CDR3 sequences, around 30% seen once. The data derive from a study of prognosis after radiotherapy for stage I lung cancer. Germline CDR1 DFQATT, CDR2 SNEGSKA (reference sequence). CDR3 length: 17 residues. V was pared by 0 bases and J by 2 bases, with 18 bases between. Overall study results and limits: Shannon entropy after stereotactic body radiation therapy was lower in patients who developed distant metastases.

Here the sequenced sample was PBMCs, taken before or after stereotactic body radiation therapy (not recorded which). The TCR was taken from a donor over 45 with non-small cell lung cancer. The chain combines TRBV20-1 with TRBJ2-3, with unresolved D. As DNA, the CDR3 is TGCAGTGCTAGAGATCGCGGCAAAGGATTGTACACAGATACGCAGTATTTT. It encodes CSARDRGKGLYTDTQYF.